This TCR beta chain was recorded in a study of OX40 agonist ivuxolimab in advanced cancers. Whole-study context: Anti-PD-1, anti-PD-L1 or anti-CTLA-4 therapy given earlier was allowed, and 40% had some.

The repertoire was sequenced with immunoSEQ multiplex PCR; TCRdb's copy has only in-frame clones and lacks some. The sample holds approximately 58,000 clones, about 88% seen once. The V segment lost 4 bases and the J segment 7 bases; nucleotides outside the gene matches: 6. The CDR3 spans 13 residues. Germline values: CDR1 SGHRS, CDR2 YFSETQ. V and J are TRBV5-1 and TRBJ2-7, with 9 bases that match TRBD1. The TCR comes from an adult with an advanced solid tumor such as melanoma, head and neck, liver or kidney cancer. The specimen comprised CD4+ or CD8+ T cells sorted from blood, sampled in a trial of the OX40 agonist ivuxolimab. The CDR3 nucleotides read TGCGCCAGCAGCCGGACAGGGGATGGAGAGCAGTACTTC. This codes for CASSRTGDGEQYF.